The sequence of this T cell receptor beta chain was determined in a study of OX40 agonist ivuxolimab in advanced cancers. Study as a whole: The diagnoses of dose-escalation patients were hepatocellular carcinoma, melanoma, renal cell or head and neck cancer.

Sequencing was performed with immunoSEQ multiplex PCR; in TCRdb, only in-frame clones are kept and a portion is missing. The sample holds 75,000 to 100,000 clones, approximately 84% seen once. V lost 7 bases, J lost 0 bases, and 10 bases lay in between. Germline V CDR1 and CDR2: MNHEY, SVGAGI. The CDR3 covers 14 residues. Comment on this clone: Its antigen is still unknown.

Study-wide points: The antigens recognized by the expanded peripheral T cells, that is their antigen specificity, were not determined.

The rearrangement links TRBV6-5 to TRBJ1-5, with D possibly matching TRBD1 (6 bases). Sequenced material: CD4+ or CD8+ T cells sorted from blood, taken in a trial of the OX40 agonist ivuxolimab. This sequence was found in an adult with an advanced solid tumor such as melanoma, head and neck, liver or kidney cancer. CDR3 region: CASNRANSNQPQHF. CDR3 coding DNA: TGTGCCAGCAACAGGGCTAATAGCAATCAGCCCCAGCATTTT.